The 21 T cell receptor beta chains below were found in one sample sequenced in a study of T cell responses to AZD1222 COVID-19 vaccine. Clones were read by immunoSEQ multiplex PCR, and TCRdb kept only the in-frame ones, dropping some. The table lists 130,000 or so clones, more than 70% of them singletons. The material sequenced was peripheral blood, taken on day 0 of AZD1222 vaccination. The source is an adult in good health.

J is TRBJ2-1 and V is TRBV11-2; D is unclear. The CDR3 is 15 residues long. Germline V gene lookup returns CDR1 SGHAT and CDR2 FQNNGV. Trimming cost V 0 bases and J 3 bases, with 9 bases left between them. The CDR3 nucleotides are TGTGCCAGCAGCTTAGATTCGCCAAGCTACAATGAGCAGTTCTTC. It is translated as CASSLDSPSYNEQFF.

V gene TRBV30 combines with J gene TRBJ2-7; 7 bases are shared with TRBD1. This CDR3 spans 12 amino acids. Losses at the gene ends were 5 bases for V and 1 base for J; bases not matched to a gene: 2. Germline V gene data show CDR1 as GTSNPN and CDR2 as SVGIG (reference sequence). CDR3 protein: CAWEGQSYEQYF. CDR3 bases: TGTGCCTGGGAGGGACAGTCCTACGAGCAGTACTTC.

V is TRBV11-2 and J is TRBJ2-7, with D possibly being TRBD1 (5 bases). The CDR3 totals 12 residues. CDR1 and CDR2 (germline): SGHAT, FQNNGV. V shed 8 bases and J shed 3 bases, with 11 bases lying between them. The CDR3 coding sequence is TGTGCCAGCGGGGCGGTCCGCTACGAGCAGTACTTC. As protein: CASGAVRYEQYF.

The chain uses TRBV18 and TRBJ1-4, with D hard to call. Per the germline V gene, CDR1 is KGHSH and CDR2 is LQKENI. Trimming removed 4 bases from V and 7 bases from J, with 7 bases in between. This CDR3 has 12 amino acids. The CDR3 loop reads CASSRLGEKLFF. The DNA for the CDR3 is TGTGCCAGCTCACGTCTTGGTGAAAAACTGTTTTTT.

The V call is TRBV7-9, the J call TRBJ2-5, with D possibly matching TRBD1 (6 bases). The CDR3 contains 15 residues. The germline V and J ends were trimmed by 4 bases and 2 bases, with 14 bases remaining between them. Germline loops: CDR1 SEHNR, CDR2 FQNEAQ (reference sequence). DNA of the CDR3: TGTGCCAGCAGCTCCCCAGGCCAGGGGCAAGAGACCCAGTACTTC. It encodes CASSSPGQGQETQYF. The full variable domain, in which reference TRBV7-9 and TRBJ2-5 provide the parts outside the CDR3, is DTGVSQNPRHKITKRGQNVTFRCDPISEHNRLYWYRQTLGQGPEFLTYFQNEAQLEKSRLLSDRFSAERPKGSFSTLEIQRTEQGDSAMYLCASSSPGQGQETQYFGPGTRLLVL.

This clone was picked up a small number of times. This chain's CDR3 is CASSEGRVALHF. CDR3 nucleotides: TGTGCCAGCAGTGAGGGCAGAGTCGCCCTCCACTTT. The V and J genes are TRBV6-1 and TRBJ1-6; D not resolved. The V gene lost 3 bases and the J gene lost 14 bases, with 11 bases spanning the gap. Germline-derived CDR1 and CDR2 are MNHNS and SASEGT. The CDR3 runs to 12 residues.

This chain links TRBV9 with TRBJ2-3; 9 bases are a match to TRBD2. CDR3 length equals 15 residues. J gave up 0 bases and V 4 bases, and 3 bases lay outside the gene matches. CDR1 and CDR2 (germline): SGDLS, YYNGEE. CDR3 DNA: TGTGCCAGCAGCCCTAGCGGGGCTAGCACAGATACGCAGTATTTT. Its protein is CASSPSGASTDTQYF.

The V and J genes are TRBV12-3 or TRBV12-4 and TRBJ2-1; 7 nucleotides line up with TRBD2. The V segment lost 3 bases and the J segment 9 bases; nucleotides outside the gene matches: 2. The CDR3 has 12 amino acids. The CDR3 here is CASSFWGGEQFF. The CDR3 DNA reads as TGTGCCAGCAGTTTCTGGGGGGGTGAGCAGTTCTTC.

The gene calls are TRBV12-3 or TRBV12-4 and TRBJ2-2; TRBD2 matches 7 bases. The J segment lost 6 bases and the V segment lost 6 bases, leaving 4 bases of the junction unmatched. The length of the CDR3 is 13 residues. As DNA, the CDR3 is TGTGCCAGCAGCCGGCTAGCGGCCGGGGAGCTGTTTTTT. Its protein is CASSRLAAGELFF.

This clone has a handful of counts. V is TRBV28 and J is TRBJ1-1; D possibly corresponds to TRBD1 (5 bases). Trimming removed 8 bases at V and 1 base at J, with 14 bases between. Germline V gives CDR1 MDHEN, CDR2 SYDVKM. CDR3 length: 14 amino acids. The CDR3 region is CASPGAGRNTEAFF. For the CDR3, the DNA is TGTGCCAGCCCTGGGGCAGGGAGGAACACTGAAGCTTTCTTT.

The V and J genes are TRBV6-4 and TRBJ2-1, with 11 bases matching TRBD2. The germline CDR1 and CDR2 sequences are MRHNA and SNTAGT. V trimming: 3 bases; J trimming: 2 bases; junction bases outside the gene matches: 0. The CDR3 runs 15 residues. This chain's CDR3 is CASSETSGAYNEQFF. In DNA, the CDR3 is TGTGCCAGCAGTGAGACTAGCGGGGCCTACAATGAGCAGTTCTTC.

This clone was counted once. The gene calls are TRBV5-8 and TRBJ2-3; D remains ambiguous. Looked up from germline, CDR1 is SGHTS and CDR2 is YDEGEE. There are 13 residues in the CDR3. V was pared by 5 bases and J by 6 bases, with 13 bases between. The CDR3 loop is CASSRFPEDTQYF. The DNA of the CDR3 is TGTGCCAGCAGTCGCTTCCCAGAGGATACGCAGTATTTT.

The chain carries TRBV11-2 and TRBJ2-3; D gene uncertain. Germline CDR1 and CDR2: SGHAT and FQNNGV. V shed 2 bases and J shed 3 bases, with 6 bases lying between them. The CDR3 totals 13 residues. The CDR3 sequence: CASSLTFTDTQYF. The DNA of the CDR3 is TGTGCCAGCAGCTTAACTTTTACAGATACGCAGTATTTT.

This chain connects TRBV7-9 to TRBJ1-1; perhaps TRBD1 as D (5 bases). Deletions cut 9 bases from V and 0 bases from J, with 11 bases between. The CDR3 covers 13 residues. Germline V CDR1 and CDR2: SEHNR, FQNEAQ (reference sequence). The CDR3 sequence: CASKQVMNTEAFF. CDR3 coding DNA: TGTGCCAGTAAACAGGTCATGAACACTGAAGCTTTCTTT.

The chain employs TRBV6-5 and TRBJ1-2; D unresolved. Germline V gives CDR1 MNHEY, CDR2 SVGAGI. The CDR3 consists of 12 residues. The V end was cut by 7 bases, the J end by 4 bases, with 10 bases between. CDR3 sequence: CASTNSLYGYTF. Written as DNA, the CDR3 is TGTGCCAGCACCAACTCGCTCTATGGCTACACCTTC.

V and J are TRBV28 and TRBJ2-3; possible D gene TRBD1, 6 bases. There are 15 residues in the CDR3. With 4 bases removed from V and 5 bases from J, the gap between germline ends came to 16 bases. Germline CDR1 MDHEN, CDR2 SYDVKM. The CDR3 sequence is CASSSQTGPKDTQYF. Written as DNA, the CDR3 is TGTGCCAGCAGTTCCCAGACAGGCCCTAAAGATACGCAGTATTTT. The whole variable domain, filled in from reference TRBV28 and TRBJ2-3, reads DVKVTQSSRYLVKRTGEKVFLECVQDMDHENMFWYRQDPGLGLRLIYFSYDVKMKEKGDIPEGYSVSREKKERFSLILESASTNQTSMYLCASSSQTGPKDTQYFGPGTRLTVL.

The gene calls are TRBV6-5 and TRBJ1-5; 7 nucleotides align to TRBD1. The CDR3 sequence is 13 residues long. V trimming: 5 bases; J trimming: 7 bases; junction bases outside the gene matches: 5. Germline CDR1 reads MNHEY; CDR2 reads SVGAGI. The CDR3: CASSTTGLQPQHF. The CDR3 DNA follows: TGTGCCAGCAGTACGACAGGGTTACAGCCCCAGCATTTT.

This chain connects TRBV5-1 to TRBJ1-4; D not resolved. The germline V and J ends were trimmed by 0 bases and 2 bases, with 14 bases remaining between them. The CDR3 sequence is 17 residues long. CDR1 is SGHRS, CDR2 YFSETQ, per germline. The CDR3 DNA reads TGCGCCAGCAGCTTGGACGGTATTAGGTCCACTAATGAAAAACTGTTTTTT. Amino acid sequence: CASSLDGIRSTNEKLFF.

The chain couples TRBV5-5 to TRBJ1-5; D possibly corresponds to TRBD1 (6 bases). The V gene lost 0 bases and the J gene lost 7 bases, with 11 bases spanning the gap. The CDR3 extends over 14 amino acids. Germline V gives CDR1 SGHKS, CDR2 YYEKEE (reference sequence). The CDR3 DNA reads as TGTGCCAGCAGCTTGGGTCCAGGGGAGCAGCCCCAGCATTTT. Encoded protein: CASSLGPGEQPQHF.

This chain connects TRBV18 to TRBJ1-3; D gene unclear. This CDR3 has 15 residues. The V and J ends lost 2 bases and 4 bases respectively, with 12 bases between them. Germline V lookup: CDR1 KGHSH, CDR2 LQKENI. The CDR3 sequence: CASSPVEGPGNTIYF. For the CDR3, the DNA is TGTGCCAGCTCACCAGTGGAAGGGCCCGGAAACACCATATATTTT.

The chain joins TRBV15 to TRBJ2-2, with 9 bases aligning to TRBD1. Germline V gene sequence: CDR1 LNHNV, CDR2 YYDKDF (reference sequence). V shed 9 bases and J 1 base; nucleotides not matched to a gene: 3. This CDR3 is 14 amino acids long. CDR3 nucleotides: TGTGCCACTACGACAGGGGGGAACACCGGGGAGCTGTTTTTT. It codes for CATTTGGNTGELFF.